This TCR beta chain was retrieved from a study of early T cells in non-severe SARS-CoV-2 infection. Study-wide findings and caveats: Comparison of clonotypes with VDJdb favored anti-spike CD8 responses while missing private and CD4 specificities.

TCRdb re-analysed the 5' RACE reads in MiXCR, keeping a single row per CDR3 protein. This sample has about 61,000 distinct CDR3 sequences, with 12% found just once. About this clonotype: What it binds is unknown.

Material: whole blood, obtained at baseline. This TCR derives from an adult who was a healthcare worker with PCR-confirmed SARS-CoV-2 infection or an uninfected control (not recorded which). The donor label of this sample is uncertain.

This chain's CDR3 is CASSAWSDTQYF. The CDR3 DNA follows: TGTGCCAGCAGTGCCTGGTCGGATACGCAGTATTTT. The chain employs TRBV2 and TRBJ2-3; no firm D call. CDR1 SNHLY and CDR2 FYNNEI come from the germline V gene. V was shortened by 4 bases and J by 6 bases, with 8 bases between the two germline ends. CDR3 length: 12 residues.